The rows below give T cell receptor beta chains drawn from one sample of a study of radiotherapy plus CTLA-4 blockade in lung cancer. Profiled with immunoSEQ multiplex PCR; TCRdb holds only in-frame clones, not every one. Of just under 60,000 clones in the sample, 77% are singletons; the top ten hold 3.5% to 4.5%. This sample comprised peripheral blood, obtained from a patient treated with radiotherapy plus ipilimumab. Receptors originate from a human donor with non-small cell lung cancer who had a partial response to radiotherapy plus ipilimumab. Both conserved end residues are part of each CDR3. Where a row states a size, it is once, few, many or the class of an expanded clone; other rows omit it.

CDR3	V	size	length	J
CASRGGGMNTEAFF	TRBV6-6	-	14	TRBJ1-1
CASSYGVDSAYEQYF	TRBV6-5	-	15	TRBJ2-7
CASSVLAGRTYNEQFF	TRBV9	-	16	TRBJ2-1
CASSTRDRGDTQYF	TRBV11-1	once	14	TRBJ2-3
CASSPALGTASYEQYF	TRBV5-4	-	16	TRBJ2-7
CASSELAGSTYNEQFF	TRBV25-1	-	16	TRBJ2-1
CASSLGVGSTGELFF	TRBV5-6	-	15	TRBJ2-2
CASRGESSYEQYF	TRBV13	-	13	TRBJ2-7
CASTRGQGGYGYTF	TRBV2	-	14	TRBJ1-2
CASSAGPGTSSYNEQFF	TRBV9	once	17	TRBJ2-1
CASSKDRGPNTGELFF	TRBV21-1	once	16	TRBJ2-2
CASSQVRTGSGQPQHF	TRBV4-3	few	16	TRBJ1-5
CASSPETGAQETQYF	TRBV7-8	-	15	TRBJ2-5
CASRGEAGNTGELFF	TRBV4-2	-	15	TRBJ2-2
CASRPRGQGTYEQYF	TRBV19	-	15	TRBJ2-7
CASSEQLANTGELFF	TRBV6-1	-	15	TRBJ2-2
CASSPRTGGGNSPLHF	TRBV7-9	-	16	TRBJ1-6
CASSLAGSDSPLHF	TRBV5-6	-	14	TRBJ1-6
CASSLERDRTDTQYF	TRBV5-4	-	15	TRBJ2-3
CASSTGTGAYNSPLHF	TRBV5-1	-	16	TRBJ1-6
CASSVRGGAGKNIQYF	TRBV5-4	-	16	TRBJ2-4
CASSLRRRGRLEQYF	TRBV19	-	15	TRBJ2-7
CASSLGMGPTEAFF	TRBV5-6	-	14	TRBJ1-1
CASSSGDSGAEQYF	TRBV13	-	14	TRBJ2-7
CASSISRQPNTEAFF	TRBV19	-	15	TRBJ1-1
CASSLGTGSHNEQFF	TRBV5-4	-	15	TRBJ2-1
CASSVDQGGRPQHF	TRBV9	-	14	TRBJ1-5
CSADFVRQGKLLGTDTQYF	TRBV29-1	-	19	TRBJ2-3
CASSPDRGHYEQYF	TRBV19	few	14	TRBJ2-7
CASRGLGQETQYF	TRBV6-1	-	13	TRBJ2-5
CAISESSGNYGYTF	TRBV10-3	-	14	TRBJ1-2
CASSWGTAGGEKLFF	TRBV19	-	15	TRBJ1-4
CASNPGGTDTQYF	TRBV5-1	few	13	TRBJ2-3
CASIVGGTSNQPQHF	TRBV19	once	15	TRBJ1-5
CASSGDGYSGQPQHF	TRBV25-1	-	15	TRBJ1-5
CASSHRQGGETQYF	TRBV27	few	14	TRBJ2-5
CASSPTGFTGYTF	TRBV19	-	13	TRBJ1-2
CASSSGLAFSYEQYF	TRBV5-1	few	15	TRBJ2-7
CASSLAGQGAQSPLHF	TRBV11-2	-	16	TRBJ1-6
CASSLVATGQGREGYTF	TRBV28	-	17	TRBJ1-2
CASSATRSGGSYNEQFF	TRBV13	-	17	TRBJ2-1
CASSPGTGALDEQYF	TRBV7-9	few	15	TRBJ2-7
CASSLGGVETQYF	TRBV7-6	-	13	TRBJ2-5
CASSLGTRGTEAFF	TRBV13	-	14	TRBJ1-1
CASSQVAGGSGANVLTF	TRBV4-2	-	17	TRBJ2-6
CASSSGTLGNTIYF	TRBV19	-	14	TRBJ1-3
CASRRGIQETQYF	TRBV19	-	13	TRBJ2-5
CASSPDMPNSPLHF	TRBV4-2	-	14	TRBJ1-6